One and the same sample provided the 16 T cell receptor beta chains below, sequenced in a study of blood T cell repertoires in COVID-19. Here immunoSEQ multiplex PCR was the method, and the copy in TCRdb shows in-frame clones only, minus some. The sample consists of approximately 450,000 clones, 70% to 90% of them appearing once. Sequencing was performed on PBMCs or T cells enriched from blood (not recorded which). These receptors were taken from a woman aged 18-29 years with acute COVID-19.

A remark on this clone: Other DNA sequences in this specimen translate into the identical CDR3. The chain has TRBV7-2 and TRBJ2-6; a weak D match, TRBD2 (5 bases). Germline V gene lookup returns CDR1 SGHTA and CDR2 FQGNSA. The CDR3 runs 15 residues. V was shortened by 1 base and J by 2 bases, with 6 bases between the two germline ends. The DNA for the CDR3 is TGTGCCAGCAGCTTAGGAGGGACTGGGGCCAACGTCCTGACTTTC. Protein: CASSLGGTGANVLTF.

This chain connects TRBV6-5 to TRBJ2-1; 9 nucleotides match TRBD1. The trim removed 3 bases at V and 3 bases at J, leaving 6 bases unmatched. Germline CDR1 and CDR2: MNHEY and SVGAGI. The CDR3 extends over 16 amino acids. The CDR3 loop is CASSYRGDRVYNEQFF. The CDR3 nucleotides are TGTGCCAGCAGTTATAGGGGGGACAGGGTCTACAATGAGCAGTTCTTC.

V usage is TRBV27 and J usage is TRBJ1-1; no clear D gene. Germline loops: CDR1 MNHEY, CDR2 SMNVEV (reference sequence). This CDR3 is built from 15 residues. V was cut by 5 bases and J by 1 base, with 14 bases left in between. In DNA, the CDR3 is TGTGCCAGCAGTACCCTTGGTAGCGGGAACACTGAAGCTTTCTTT. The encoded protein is CASSTLGSGNTEAFF.

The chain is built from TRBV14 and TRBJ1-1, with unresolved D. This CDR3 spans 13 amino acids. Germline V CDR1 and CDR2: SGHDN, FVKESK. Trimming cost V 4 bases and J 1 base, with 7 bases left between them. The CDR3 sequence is CASSPTGNTEAFF. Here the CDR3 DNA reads TGTGCCAGCAGCCCTACCGGGAACACTGAAGCTTTCTTT.

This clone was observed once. This chain's CDR3 is CASTHPAGDTQYF. Here the CDR3 DNA reads TGTGCCAGCACTCACCCGGCGGGAGATACGCAGTATTTT. The chain combines TRBV12-3 or TRBV12-4 with TRBJ2-3, with D perhaps TRBD2 (5 bases). The V gene lost 7 bases and the J gene lost 5 bases, with 13 bases spanning the gap. The CDR3 length is 13 residues.

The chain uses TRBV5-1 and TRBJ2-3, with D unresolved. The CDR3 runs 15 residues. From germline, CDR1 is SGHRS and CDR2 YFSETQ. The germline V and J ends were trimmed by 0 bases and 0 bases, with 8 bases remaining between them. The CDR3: CASSLDGVSTDTQYF. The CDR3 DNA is TGCGCCAGCAGCTTGGACGGAGTTAGCACAGATACGCAGTATTTT.

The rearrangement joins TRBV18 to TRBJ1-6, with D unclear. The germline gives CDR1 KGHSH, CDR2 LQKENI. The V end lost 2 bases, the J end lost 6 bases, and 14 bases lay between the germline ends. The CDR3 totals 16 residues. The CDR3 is CASSPETETINSPLHF. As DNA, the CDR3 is TGTGCCAGCTCACCAGAAACAGAGACTATTAATTCACCCCTCCACTTT.

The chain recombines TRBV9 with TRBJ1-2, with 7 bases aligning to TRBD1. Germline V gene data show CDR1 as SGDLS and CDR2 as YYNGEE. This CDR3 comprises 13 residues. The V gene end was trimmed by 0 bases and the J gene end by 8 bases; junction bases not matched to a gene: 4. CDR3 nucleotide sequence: TGTGCCAGCAGCGTAGAGGGGGCGCGCGGCTACACCTTC. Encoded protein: CASSVEGARGYTF.

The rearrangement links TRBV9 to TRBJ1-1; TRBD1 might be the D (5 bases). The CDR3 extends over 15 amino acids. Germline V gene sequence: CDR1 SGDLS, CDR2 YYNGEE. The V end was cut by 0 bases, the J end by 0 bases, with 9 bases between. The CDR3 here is CASSVDPGLNTEAFF. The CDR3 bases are TGTGCCAGCAGCGTAGATCCAGGGCTGAACACTGAAGCTTTCTTT.

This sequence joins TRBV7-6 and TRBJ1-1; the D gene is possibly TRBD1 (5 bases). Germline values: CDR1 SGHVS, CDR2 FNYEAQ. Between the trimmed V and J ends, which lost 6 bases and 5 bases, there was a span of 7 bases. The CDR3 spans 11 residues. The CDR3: CASRKGTEAFF. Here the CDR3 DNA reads TGTGCCAGCAGGAAGGGGACTGAAGCTTTCTTT.

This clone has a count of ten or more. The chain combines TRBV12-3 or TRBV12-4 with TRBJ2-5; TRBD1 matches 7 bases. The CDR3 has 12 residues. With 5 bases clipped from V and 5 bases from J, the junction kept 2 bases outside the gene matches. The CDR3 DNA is TGTGCCAGCAGTGGGACAGTGGAGACCCAGTACTTC. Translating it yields CASSGTVETQYF.

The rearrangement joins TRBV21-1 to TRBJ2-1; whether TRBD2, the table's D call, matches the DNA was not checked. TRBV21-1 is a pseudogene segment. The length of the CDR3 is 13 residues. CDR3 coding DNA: TGTGCCAGCAGCGCCCGGGACTACCGTGAGCAGTTCTTC. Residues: CASSARDYREQFF.

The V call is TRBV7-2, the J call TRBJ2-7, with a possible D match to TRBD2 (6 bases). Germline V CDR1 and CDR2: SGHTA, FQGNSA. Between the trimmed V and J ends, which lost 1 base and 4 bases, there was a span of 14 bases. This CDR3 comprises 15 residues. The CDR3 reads CASSLGVMEGYEQYF. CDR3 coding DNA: TGTGCCAGCAGCTTAGGGGTGATGGAGGGGTACGAGCAGTACTTC. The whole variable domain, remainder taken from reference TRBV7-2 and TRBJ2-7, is GAGVSQSPSNKVTEKGKDVELRCDPISGHTALYWYRQSLGQGLEFLIYFQGNSAPDKSGLPSDRFSAERTGGSVSTLTIQRTQQEDSAVYLCASSLGVMEGYEQYFGPGTRLTVT.

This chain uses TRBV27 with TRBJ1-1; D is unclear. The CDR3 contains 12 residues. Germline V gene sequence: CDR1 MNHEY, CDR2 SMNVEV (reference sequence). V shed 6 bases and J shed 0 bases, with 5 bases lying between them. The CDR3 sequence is CASRQMNTEAFF. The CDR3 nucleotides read TGTGCCAGCAGACAGATGAACACTGAAGCTTTCTTT.

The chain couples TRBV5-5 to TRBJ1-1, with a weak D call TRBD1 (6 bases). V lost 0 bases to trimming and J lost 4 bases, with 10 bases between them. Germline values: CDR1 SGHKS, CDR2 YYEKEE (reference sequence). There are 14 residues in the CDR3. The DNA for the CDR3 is TGTGCCAGCAGCTTGGCAGGGGCGGTCACTGAAGCTTTCTTT. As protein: CASSLAGAVTEAFF.

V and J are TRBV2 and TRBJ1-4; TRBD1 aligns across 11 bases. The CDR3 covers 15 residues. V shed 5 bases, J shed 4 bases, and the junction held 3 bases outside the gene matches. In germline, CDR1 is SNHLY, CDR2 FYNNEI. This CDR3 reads CASSWDRGVNEKLFF. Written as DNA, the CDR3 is TGTGCCAGCAGTTGGGACAGGGGGGTTAATGAAAAACTGTTTTTT. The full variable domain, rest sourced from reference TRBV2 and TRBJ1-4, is EPEVTQTPSHQVTQMGQEVILRCVPISNHLYFYWYRQILGQKVEFLVSFYNNEISEKSEIFDDQFSVERPDGSNFTLKIRSTKLEDSAMYFCASSWDRGVNEKLFFGSGTQLSVL.